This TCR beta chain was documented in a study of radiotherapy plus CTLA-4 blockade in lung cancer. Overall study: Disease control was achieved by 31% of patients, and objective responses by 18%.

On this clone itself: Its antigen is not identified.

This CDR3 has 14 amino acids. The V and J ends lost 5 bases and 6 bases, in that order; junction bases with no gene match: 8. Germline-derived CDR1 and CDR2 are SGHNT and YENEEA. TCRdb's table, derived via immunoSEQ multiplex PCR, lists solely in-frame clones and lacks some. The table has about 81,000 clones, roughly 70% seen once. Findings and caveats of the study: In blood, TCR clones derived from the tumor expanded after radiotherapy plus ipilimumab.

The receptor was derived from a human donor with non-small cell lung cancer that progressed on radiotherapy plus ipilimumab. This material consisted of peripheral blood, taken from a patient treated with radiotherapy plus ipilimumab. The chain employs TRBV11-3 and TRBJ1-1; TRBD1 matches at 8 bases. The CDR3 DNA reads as TGTGCCAGCAGCCCCGGACAGGGTGGGGCTGAAGCTTTCTTT. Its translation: CASSPGQGGAEAFF. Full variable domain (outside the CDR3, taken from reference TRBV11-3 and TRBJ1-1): EAGVVQSPRYKIIEKKQPVAFWCNPISGHNTLYWYLQNLGQGPELLIRYENEEAVDDSQLPKDRFSAERLKGVDSTLKIQPAELGDSAVYLCASSPGQGGAEAFFGQGTRLTVV.